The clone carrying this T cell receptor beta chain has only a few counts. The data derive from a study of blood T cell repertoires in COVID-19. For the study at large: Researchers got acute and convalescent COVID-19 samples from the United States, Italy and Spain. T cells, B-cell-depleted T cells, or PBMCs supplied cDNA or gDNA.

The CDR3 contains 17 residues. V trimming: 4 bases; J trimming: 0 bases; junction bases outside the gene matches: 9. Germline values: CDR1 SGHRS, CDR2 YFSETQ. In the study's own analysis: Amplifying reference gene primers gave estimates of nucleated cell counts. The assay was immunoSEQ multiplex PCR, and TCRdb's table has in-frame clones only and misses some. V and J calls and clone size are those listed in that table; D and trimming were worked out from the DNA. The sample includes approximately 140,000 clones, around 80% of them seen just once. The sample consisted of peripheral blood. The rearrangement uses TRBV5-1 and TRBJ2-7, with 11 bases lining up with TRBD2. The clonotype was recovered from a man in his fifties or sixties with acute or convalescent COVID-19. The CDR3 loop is CASSHSTGTSGSYEQYF. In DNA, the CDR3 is TGCGCCAGCAGCCACTCTACTGGGACTAGCGGCTCCTACGAGCAGTACTTC.